This TCR beta chain originates from a study of T cells in Graves' hyperthyroidism and ophthalmopathy. Study results and limitations: Blood also carried most thyroid clonotypes expanded above 0.001. Model-based prediction identified ophthalmopathy a median about 6 months prior to its onset.

The investigators amplified TCR beta CDR3 regions from RNA transcripts. The primer set for the first-round RT-PCR of the TCR CDR3 was HTBI. Each CDR3 protein gets one entry after TCRdb re-called the multiplex PCR reads with MiXCR. The table includes under 400,000 distinct CDR3 sequences, approximately 16% detected once. With duration under 3 months, ophthalmopathy was active: Clinical Activity Score at least 3, NOSPECS at least 4. This clonotype came up a few times. Its antigen is unidentified. The V end lost 2 bases, the J end lost 0 bases, and 17 bases lay between the germline ends. In germline, CDR1 is SGHTA, CDR2 FQGTGA. This CDR3 region has 18 residues.

The chain joins TRBV7-3 to TRBJ2-4; TRBD2 might be the D (5 bases). This TCR came from a woman aged 60-75 years with Graves' ophthalmopathy. The sequencing sample was made of blood. The CDR3 bases are TGTGCCAGCAGCTTATTGGGCGGAACTAGGGTAGCCAAAAACATTCAGTACTTC. Protein sequence: CASSLLGGTRVAKNIQYF.